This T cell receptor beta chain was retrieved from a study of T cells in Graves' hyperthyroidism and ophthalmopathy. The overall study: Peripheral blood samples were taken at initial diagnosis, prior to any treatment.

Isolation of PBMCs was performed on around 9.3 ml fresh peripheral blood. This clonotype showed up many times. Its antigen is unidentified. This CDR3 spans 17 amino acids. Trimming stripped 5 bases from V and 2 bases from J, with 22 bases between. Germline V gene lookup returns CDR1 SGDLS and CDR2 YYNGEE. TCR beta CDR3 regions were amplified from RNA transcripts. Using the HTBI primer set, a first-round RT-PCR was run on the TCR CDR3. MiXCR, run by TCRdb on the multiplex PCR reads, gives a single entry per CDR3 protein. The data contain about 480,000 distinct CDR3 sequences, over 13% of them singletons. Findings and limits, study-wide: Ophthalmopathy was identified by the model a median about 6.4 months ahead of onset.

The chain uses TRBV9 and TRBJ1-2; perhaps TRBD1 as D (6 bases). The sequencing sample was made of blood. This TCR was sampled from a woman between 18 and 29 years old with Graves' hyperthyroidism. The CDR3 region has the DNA TGTGCCAGCAGTAGGATGATACAGGGCCCAACGAACTATGGCTACACCTTC. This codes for CASSRMIQGPTNYGYTF.